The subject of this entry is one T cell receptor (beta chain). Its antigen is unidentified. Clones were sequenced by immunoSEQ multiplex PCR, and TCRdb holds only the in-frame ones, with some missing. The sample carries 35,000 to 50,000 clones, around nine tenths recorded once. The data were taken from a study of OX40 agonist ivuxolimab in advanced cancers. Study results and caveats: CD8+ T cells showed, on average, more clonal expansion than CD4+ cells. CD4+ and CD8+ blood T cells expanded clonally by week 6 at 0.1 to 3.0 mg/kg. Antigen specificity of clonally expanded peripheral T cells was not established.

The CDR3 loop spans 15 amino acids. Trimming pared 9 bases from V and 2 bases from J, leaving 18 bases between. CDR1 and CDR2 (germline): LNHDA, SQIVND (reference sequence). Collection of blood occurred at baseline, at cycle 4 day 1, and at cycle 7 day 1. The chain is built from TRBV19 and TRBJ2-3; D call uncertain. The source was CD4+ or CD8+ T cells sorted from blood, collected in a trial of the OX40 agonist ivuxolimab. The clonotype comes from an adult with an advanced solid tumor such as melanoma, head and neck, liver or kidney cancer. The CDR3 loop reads CASQKGDIYTDTQYF. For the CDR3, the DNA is TGTGCCAGCCAAAAAGGAGACATCTACACAGATACGCAGTATTTT.